These 25 T cell receptor beta chains came from one sample sequenced in a study of T cell responses to AZD1222 COVID-19 vaccine. Using immunoSEQ multiplex PCR, the repertoire was profiled, and TCRdb retains in-frame clones only, with some absent. The sample includes around 100,000 clones, approximately 87% of them seen just once. Source: peripheral blood, taken on day 0 of AZD1222 vaccination. Every receptor here comes from an adult in good health.

The rearrangement joins TRBV5-8 to TRBJ1-1; no clear D gene. In germline, CDR1 is SGHTS, CDR2 YDEGEE. This CDR3 spans 15 amino acids. V lost 1 base, J lost 1 base, and 11 bases lay in between. This CDR3 is CASSLPKRGNTEAFF. The CDR3 DNA follows: TGTGCCAGCAGCTTGCCTAAACGGGGGAACACTGAAGCTTTCTTT. Drawing the rest from reference TRBV5-8 and TRBJ1-1, the complete variable domain is EAGVTQSPTHLIKTRGQQATLRCSPISGHTSVYWYQQALGLGLQFLLWYDEGEERNRGNFPPRFSGRQFPNYSSELNVNALELEDSALYLCASSLPKRGNTEAFFGQGTRLTVV.

This clone has a handful of counts. The chain carries TRBV29-1 and TRBJ1-1; D is unresolved. The CDR3 has 12 amino acids. V lost 7 bases and J 0 bases, leaving 9 bases between the germline ends. The V gene's germline CDR1 is SQVTM and CDR2 ANQGSEA. CDR3: CSGKFMNTEAFF. The CDR3 region has the DNA TGCAGCGGGAAATTCATGAACACTGAAGCTTTCTTT.

The genes are TRBV19 and TRBJ2-2; 12 nucleotides line up with TRBD2. This CDR3 has 16 residues. Germline CDR1 reads LNHDA; CDR2 reads SQIVND (reference sequence). V shed 8 bases and J 5 bases; nucleotides not matched to a gene: 9. The CDR3 loop is CASSSSGRVGTGELFF. CDR3 coding DNA: TGTGCCAGTTCTTCTAGCGGGAGGGTTGGGACCGGGGAGCTGTTTTTT.

The chain combines TRBV7-9 with TRBJ1-1, with a weak D call TRBD1 (6 bases). The V end was cut by 2 bases, the J end by 0 bases, with 16 bases between. Germline V gives CDR1 SEHNR, CDR2 FQNEAQ (reference sequence). The CDR3 has 17 amino acids. This CDR3 reads CASSLRGKGGMNTEAFF. CDR3 bases: TGTGCCAGCAGCTTACGAGGGAAGGGGGGCATGAACACTGAAGCTTTCTTT.

This clone was seen a handful of times. The chain uses TRBV12-5 and TRBJ2-3; 8 nucleotides agree with TRBD2. Trimming at V came to 6 bases and at J to 3 bases, leaving 8 bases not matched to a gene. CDR1 is LGHNT, CDR2 FRNRAP, per germline. This CDR3 contains 15 residues. The CDR3 region is CASGIQGLGTDTQYF. The CDR3 DNA follows: TGTGCTAGTGGAATCCAGGGACTAGGAACAGATACGCAGTATTTT. The entire variable domain, with the rest obtained from reference TRBV12-5 and TRBJ2-3, is as follows: DARVTQTPRHKVTEMGQEVTMRCQPILGHNTVFWYRQTMMQGLELLAYFRNRAPLDDSGMPKDRFSAEMPDATLATLKIQPSEPRDSAVYFCASGIQGLGTDTQYFGPGTRLTVL.

In this sample, this clone turned up a few times. The rearrangement uses TRBV14 and TRBJ2-4; unclear D gene. Trimming left V 5 bases short and J 0 bases short, with 5 bases between. Germline V gene lookup returns CDR1 SGHDN and CDR2 FVKESK. CDR3 size: 13 residues. The CDR3 DNA sequence: TGTGCCAGCAGCACACTAGCCAAAAACATTCAGTACTTC. Translated: CASSTLAKNIQYF.

The rearrangement joins TRBV11-2 to TRBJ2-5; no definite D call. Germline-derived CDR1 and CDR2 are SGHAT and FQNNGV. The CDR3 spans 11 residues. The V and J ends lost 3 bases and 7 bases respectively, with 6 bases between them. CDR3 in amino acids: CASSFKGTQYF. The CDR3, as DNA: TGTGCCAGCAGCTTTAAGGGGACCCAGTACTTC.

The DNA for the CDR3 is TGTGCCAGCAGCTTTTCCAGGGTAGATACGCAGTATTTT. The encoded protein is CASSFSRVDTQYF. The chain joins TRBV9 to TRBJ2-3; D might be TRBD1 (5 bases). Germline assignment: CDR1 SGDLS and CDR2 YYNGEE. V lost 4 bases and J 5 bases, leaving 11 bases between the germline ends. This CDR3 is 13 amino acids long.

The chain links TRBV5-5 to TRBJ1-2, with D maybe TRBD1 (6 bases). Trimming took off 1 base at V and 7 bases at J, with 11 bases between the two ends. Germline CDR1 reads SGHKS; CDR2 reads YYEKEE (reference sequence). The CDR3 consists of 13 residues. This CDR3 reads CASSLSGEVGYTF. The CDR3 DNA reads as TGTGCCAGCAGCTTGTCAGGGGAGGTTGGCTACACCTTC.

This clone was seen once. The chain carries TRBV6-5 and TRBJ2-5; a weak D match, TRBD2 (6 bases). The V end lost 7 bases, the J end lost 5 bases, and 17 bases lay between the germline ends. The V gene's germline CDR1 is MNHEY and CDR2 SVGAGI. The CDR3 length is 14 residues. The CDR3 DNA reads TGTGCCAGCATGAGGCGGGCCGGGGGTGAGACCCAGTACTTC. It yields the protein CASMRRAGGETQYF.

The J gene is TRBJ1-1, the V gene TRBV20-1; D is unclear. Germline V CDR1 and CDR2: DFQATT, SNEGSKA (reference sequence). This CDR3 contains 11 residues. CDR3 coding DNA: TGCACCAAATCACGGAACACTGAAGCTTTCTTT. Protein sequence: CTKSRNTEAFF.

This clone was counted a few times. The chain links TRBV12-3 or TRBV12-4 to TRBJ1-1; D not certain. The CDR3 consists of 12 residues. V gave up 0 bases and J gave up 1 base, with 0 bases separating them. The CDR3 sequence: CASSLANTEAFF. DNA of the CDR3: TGTGCCAGCAGTTTAGCGAACACTGAAGCTTTCTTT.

The chain has TRBV4-1 and TRBJ1-5, with a tentative D call TRBD1 (6 bases). The V gene lost 1 base and the J gene lost 1 base, with 17 bases spanning the gap. Germline V CDR1 and CDR2: MGHRA, YSYEKL. This CDR3 is 18 amino acids long. The CDR3 DNA is TGCGCCAGCAGCCAAGGTTGGCAGGGGATCCCCAGCAATCAGCCCCAGCATTTT. Translating it yields CASSQGWQGIPSNQPQHF.

This clone was observed a handful of times. V gene TRBV5-5 combines with J gene TRBJ2-7, with a tentative D call TRBD1 (6 bases). The V gene lost 4 bases and the J gene lost 4 bases, with 18 bases spanning the gap. The CDR3 runs to 15 residues. The germline V gene has CDR1 SGHKS and CDR2 YYEKEE (reference sequence). The CDR3 loop reads CASSEETGGPYEQYF. CDR3 DNA sequence: TGTGCCAGCAGCGAAGAGACAGGAGGCCCGTACGAGCAGTACTTC.

The rearrangement uses TRBV12-3 or TRBV12-4 and TRBJ2-7; either TRBD1 or TRBD2 may supply D (5 bases each). V lost 6 bases, J lost 1 base, and 10 bases lay in between. This CDR3 spans 13 amino acids. This CDR3 is CASSWGSSYEQYF. Written as DNA, the CDR3 is TGTGCCAGCAGCTGGGGGAGTTCCTACGAGCAGTACTTC.

The V and J genes are TRBV7-9 and TRBJ1-5, with a possible D match to TRBD1 (5 bases). Trimming cost V 4 bases and J 1 base, with 20 bases left between them. The CDR3 totals 18 residues. CDR1 is SEHNR, CDR2 FQNEAQ, per germline (reference sequence). CDR3 protein: CASSSRGSFWGSNQPQHF. DNA of the CDR3: TGTGCCAGCAGCTCTAGAGGTTCGTTTTGGGGCAGCAATCAGCCCCAGCATTTT. Full variable domain (rest looked up from reference TRBV7-9 and TRBJ1-5): DTGVSQNPRHKITKRGQNVTFRCDPISEHNRLYWYRQTLGQGPEFLTYFQNEAQLEKSRLLSDRFSAERPKGSFSTLEIQRTEQGDSAMYLCASSSRGSFWGSNQPQHFGDGTRLSIL.

V usage is TRBV6-1 and J usage is TRBJ1-5, with D hard to call. The germline V gene has CDR1 MNHNS and CDR2 SASEGT. The CDR3 runs 16 residues. Trimming took 0 bases from V and 4 from J, leaving 13 bases between them. The CDR3 loop reads CASSEAGEYHNQPQHF. DNA for the CDR3: TGTGCCAGCAGTGAAGCTGGAGAATACCATAATCAGCCCCAGCATTTT.

V is TRBV4-1 and J is TRBJ2-7, with 8 bases that match TRBD2. Trimming removed 1 base from V and 1 base from J; junction bases left unmatched: 3. Germline V gene sequence: CDR1 MGHRA, CDR2 YSYEKL. CDR3 length equals 15 residues. The CDR3 loop reads CASSQVAGPSYEQYF. CDR3 nucleotide sequence: TGCGCCAGCAGCCAAGTAGCGGGACCTTCCTACGAGCAGTACTTC.

V gene TRBV6-5 combines with J gene TRBJ1-1; TRBD1 might be the D (5 bases). This CDR3 contains 14 residues. With 2 bases removed from V and 0 bases from J, the gap between germline ends came to 7 bases. Germline V gives CDR1 MNHEY, CDR2 SVGAGI. CDR3 sequence: CASSYDSMNTEAFF. The CDR3 DNA follows: TGTGCCAGCAGTTACGACAGCATGAACACTGAAGCTTTCTTT.

Here the CDR3 reads CASSRGTDMNTEAFF. CDR3 DNA sequence: TGTGCCAGCAGCCGGGGGACAGACATGAACACTGAAGCTTTCTTT. This chain links TRBV7-2 with TRBJ1-1, with 7 bases matching TRBD1. The CDR3 has 15 residues. J lost 0 bases, V lost 5 bases, and 6 bases had no gene match. The germline V gene has CDR1 SGHTA and CDR2 FQGNSA.

V gene TRBV9 combines with J gene TRBJ2-1, with D perhaps TRBD2 (5 bases). V shed 0 bases and J shed 2 bases, with 9 bases lying between them. The CDR3 contains 15 residues. Germline V gene lookup returns CDR1 SGDLS and CDR2 YYNGEE. The CDR3 DNA sequence: TGTGCCAGCAGCGTAGCGGGCGGGCCCTACAATGAGCAGTTCTTC. Translated: CASSVAGGPYNEQFF.

The chain joins TRBV7-9 to TRBJ1-6, with 7 bases matching TRBD1. Per the germline V gene, CDR1 is SEHNR and CDR2 is FQNEAQ (reference sequence). V shed 4 bases, J shed 10 bases, and the junction held 10 bases outside the gene matches. This CDR3 spans 15 amino acids. CDR3 loop: CASSSGQEELSPLHF. The CDR3 DNA sequence: TGTGCCAGCAGCTCCGGACAGGAAGAACTATCACCCCTCCACTTT.

This clone was recorded once. J is TRBJ2-7 and V is TRBV19; 8 nucleotides agree with TRBD2. The V gene end was trimmed by 5 bases and the J gene end by 4 bases; junction bases not matched to a gene: 10. The V gene's germline CDR1 is LNHDA and CDR2 SQIVND (reference sequence). The CDR3 totals 15 residues. CDR3 residues: CASSLGASGRYEQYF. The CDR3 DNA follows: TGTGCCAGTAGTCTTGGGGCTAGCGGGCGATACGAGCAGTACTTC.

The chain combines TRBV3-1 (or the pseudogene TRBV3-2) with TRBJ1-3; D unresolved. This CDR3 spans 15 amino acids. Deletions cut 5 bases from V and 0 bases from J, with 11 bases between. CDR1 and CDR2 (germline): LGHDT, YNNKEL (reference sequence). The CDR3 spells CASSLTANSGNTIYF. CDR3 in DNA: TGTGCCAGCAGCTTGACTGCGAACTCTGGAAACACCATATATTTT.

The CDR3 nucleotides are TGTGCCACCAGTGCCTCATTCGGGTGGGGGGGACACAATGAGCAGTTCTTC. As protein: CATSASFGWGGHNEQFF. The chain employs TRBV24-1 and TRBJ2-1; TRBD2 matches at 7 bases. The CDR3 covers 17 residues. Germline CDR1 KGHDR, CDR2 SFDVKD. V lost 5 bases to trimming and J lost 5 bases; unmatched junction nucleotides: 14.